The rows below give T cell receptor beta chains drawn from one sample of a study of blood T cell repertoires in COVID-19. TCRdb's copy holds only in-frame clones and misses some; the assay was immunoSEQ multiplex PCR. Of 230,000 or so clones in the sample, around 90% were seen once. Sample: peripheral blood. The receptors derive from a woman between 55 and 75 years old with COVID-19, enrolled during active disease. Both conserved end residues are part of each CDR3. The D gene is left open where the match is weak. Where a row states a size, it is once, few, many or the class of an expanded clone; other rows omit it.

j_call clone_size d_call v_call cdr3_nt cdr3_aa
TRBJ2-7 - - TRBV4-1 TGCGCCAGCAGCCAAGGTGAGGGCTTGCCAGGCGAGCAGTACTTC CASSQGEGLPGEQYF
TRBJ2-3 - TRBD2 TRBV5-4 TGTGCCAGCAGCTTGGCGGCGGGGGGGGGCGCAGATACGCAGTATTTT CASSLAAGGGADTQYF
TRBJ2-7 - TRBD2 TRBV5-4 TGTGCCAGCAGCTTGTCTCGGGACTACCGAACCTACGAGCAGTACTTC CASSLSRDYRTYEQYF
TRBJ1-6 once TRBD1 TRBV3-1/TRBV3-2 TGTGCCAGCGGGGGGACAGGGGGATCACCCCTCCACTTT CASGGTGGSPLHF
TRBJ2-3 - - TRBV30 TGTGCCTGGACTGGGCCATTCTCTTCTCTCGGCACAGATACGCAGTATTTT CAWTGPFSSLGTDTQYF
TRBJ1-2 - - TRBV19 TGTGCCAGTAGTATCACTGGGGGCGTGGGCTACACCTTC CASSITGGVGYTF
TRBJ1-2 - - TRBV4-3 TGCGCCAGCAGCCAAGATCCGGGGGGAGGCCGTGGCTACACCTTC CASSQDPGGGRGYTF
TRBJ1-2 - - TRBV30 TGTGCCTTTTCTAGGGGGAAGGGCTATGGCTACACCTTC CAFSRGKGYGYTF
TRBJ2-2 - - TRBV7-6 TGTGCCAGCAGCTTAGGCGCAGGAACGACCGGGGAGCTGTTTTTT CASSLGAGTTGELFF
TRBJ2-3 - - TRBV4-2 TGTGCCAGCAGCCAAGCTCGAGGGATGGCAGATACGCAGTATTTT CASSQARGMADTQYF
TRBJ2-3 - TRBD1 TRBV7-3 TGTGCCAGCAGCCCCGACAGGGCCAGCACAGATACGCAGTATTTT CASSPDRASTDTQYF
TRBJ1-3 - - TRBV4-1 TGCGCCAGCAGCCAAGATGGAGGGCTTGGAAACACCATATATTTT CASSQDGGLGNTIYF
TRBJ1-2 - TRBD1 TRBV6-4 TGTGCCAGCAGGAAGGACAGGGGAGACTATGGCTACACCTTC CASRKDRGDYGYTF
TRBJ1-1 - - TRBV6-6 TGTGCCAGCAGTTACCCAGGAGGACAGTTGAACACTGAAGCTTTCTTT CASSYPGGQLNTEAFF
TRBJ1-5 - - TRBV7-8 TGTGCCAGCAGCGTAAACAGGGATCAGCCCCAGCATTTT CASSVNRDQPQHF
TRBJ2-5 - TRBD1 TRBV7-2 TGTGCCAGCAGCTTGGACAGGACCCAAGAGACCCAGTACTTC CASSLDRTQETQYF
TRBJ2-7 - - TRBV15 TGTGCCACCAGCAGAGTCGGGTCCTCCTACGAGCAGTACTTC CATSRVGSSYEQYF
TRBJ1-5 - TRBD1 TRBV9 TGTGCCAGCAGCGTAGGGGACAGGGCGGAACAGCCCCAGCATTTT CASSVGDRAEQPQHF
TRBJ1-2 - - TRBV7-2 TGTGCCAGCAGCTTAGGTCCAGGGGATGGCTACACCTTC CASSLGPGDGYTF
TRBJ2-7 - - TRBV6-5 TGTGCCAGCAGCAGGGGACCCGCCTACGAGCAGTACTTC CASSRGPAYEQYF
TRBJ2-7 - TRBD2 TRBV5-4 TGTGCCAGCAGCCAGAGCGGGGGGGCCTACGAGCAGTACTTC CASSQSGGAYEQYF
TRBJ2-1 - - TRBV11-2 TGTGCCAGCAGCTTTTTAGGGGGGGACAATGAGCAGTTCTTC CASSFLGGDNEQFF
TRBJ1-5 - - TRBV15 TGTGCCACTGCTCAAAGACAGGGCAATCAGCCCCAGCATTTT CATAQRQGNQPQHF
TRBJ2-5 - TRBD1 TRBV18 TGTGCCAGCTCACCCGACAGGGGAGAGACCCAGTACTTC CASSPDRGETQYF